This T cell receptor beta chain originates from a study of blood T cell repertoires in COVID-19. Study as a whole: Spain, Italy and the United States supplied samples that represented acute and convalescent COVID-19.

After removal of 5 bases from V and 5 bases from J, the junction contained 4 bases not matched to a gene. Germline loops: CDR1 MRHNA, CDR2 SNTAGT. This CDR3 is built from 13 residues. Per the original data handling: Scientists estimated how many nucleated cells there were by amplifying reference gene primers. Repertoires were generated with immunoSEQ multiplex PCR, while TCRdb's copy carries only in-frame clones and drops some. The V and J calls and the clone size are those of that table, but D and trimming were determined from the DNA. The profile shows about 250,000 clones, roughly 89% of them singletons. Assignment of participants to cohorts was predicated upon participant-reported clinical history.

The TCR sequence derives from a woman in her thirties with acute COVID-19. The V gene is TRBV6-4, the J gene TRBJ1-2; 8 nucleotides line up with TRBD1. What was sequenced was PBMCs or T cells enriched from blood (not recorded which). The CDR3 protein is CASSPRQGYGYTF. CDR3 DNA: TGTGCCAGCAGTCCACGACAGGGGTATGGCTACACCTTC.